This T cell receptor beta chain appears in the sequencing data of a study of T cells in Graves' hyperthyroidism and ophthalmopathy. Across the whole study: Sampling of peripheral blood happened at initial diagnosis, prior to any treatment. Study conclusions and caveats: Most thyroid-expanded clonotypes above 0.001 were also found in blood.

This CDR3 has 11 amino acids. V lost 8 bases to trimming and J lost 2 bases, with 6 bases between them. CDR1 and CDR2 (germline): MDHEN, SYDVKM. Using RNA transcripts as the source, TCR beta CDR3 regions were amplified. A first-round RT-PCR of the TCR CDR3 used the HTBI primer set. TCRdb used MiXCR to reprocess the multiplex PCR reads, holding one entry per CDR3 protein. The table includes 400,000 to 550,000 distinct CDR3 sequences, roughly 25% detected once. In this sample, this clonotype turned up many times. Its antigen is as yet unknown. Sequencing was carried out using blood. The gene calls are TRBV28 and TRBJ1-2; D ambiguous. This sequence originates from a woman aged 25 to 39 with Graves' ophthalmopathy. The DNA for the CDR3 is TGTGCCAGCGCCACGAACTATGGCTACACCTTC. It codes for CASATNYGYTF.